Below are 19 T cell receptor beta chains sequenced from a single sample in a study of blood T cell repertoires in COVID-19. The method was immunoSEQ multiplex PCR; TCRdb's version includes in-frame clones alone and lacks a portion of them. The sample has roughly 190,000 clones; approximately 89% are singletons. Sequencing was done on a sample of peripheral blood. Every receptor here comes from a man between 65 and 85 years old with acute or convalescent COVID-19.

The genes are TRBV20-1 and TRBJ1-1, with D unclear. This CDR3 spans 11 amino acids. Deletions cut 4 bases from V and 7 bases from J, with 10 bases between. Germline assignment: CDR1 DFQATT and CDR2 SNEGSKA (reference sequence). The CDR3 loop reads CSATRPGEAFF. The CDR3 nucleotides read TGCAGTGCTACCAGACCGGGTGAAGCTTTCTTT.

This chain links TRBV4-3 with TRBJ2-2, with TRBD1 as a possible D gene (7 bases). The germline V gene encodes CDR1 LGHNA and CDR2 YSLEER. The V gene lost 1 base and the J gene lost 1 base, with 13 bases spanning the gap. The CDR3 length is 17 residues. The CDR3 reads CASSQGQGGENTGELFF. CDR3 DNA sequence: TGCGCCAGCAGCCAAGGCCAGGGGGGTGAGAACACCGGGGAGCTGTTTTTT.

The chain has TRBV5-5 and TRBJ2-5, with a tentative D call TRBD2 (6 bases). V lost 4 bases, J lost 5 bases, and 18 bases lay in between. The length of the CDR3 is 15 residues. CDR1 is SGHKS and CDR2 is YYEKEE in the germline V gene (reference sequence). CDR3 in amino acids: CASSRAGHLSETQYF. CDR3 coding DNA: TGTGCCAGCAGCAGAGCGGGCCACCTCAGTGAGACCCAGTACTTC.

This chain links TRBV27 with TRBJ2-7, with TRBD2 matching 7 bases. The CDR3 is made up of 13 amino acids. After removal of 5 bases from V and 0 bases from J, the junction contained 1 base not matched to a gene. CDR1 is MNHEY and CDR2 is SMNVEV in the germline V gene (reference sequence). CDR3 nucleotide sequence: TGTGCCAGCAGTGGGGGGGACTCCTACGAGCAGTACTTC. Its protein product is CASSGGDSYEQYF.

CDR3 bases: TGTGCCAGCACGAAAGGGGGCGAAGACTACGAGCAGTACTTC. It yields the protein CASTKGGEDYEQYF. The chain carries TRBV27 and TRBJ2-7, with 7 positions matching TRBD1. V lost 7 bases, J lost 3 bases, and 9 bases stayed unmatched. The CDR3 is 14 amino acids. The germline V gene encodes CDR1 MNHEY and CDR2 SMNVEV (reference sequence).

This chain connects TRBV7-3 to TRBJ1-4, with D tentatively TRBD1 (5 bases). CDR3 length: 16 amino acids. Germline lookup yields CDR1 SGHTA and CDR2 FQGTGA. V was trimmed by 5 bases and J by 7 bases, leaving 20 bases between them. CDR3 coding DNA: TGTGCCAGCAGCCCTGGCTGGGGACTACTTCCTGAAAAACTGTTTTTT. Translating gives CASSPGWGLLPEKLFF.

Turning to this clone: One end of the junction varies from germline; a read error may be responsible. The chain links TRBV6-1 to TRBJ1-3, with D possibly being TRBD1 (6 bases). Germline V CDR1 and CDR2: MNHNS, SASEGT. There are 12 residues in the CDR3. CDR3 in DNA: TGTGCCAGCAGTGAAGCGTATCCAGGACAGTTTTTT. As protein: CASSEAYPGQFF.

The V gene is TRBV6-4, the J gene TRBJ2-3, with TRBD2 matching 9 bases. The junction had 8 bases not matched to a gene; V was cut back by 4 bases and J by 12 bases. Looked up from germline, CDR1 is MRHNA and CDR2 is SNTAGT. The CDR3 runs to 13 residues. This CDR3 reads CASSVRGTSLQYF. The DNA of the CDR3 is TGTGCCAGCAGTGTCCGGGGGACTAGCCTTCAGTATTTT.

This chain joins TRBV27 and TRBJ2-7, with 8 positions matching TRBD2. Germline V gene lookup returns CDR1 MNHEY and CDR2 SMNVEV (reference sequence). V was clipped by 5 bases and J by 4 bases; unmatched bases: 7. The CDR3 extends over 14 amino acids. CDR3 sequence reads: CASSPGTRGYEQYF. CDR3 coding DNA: TGTGCCAGCAGTCCAGGGACTAGGGGTTACGAGCAGTACTTC.

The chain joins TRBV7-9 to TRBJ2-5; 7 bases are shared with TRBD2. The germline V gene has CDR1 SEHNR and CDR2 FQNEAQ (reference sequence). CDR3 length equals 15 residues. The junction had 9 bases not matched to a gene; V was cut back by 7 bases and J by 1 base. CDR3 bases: TGTGCCAGCACCCTAGCGGAGGGGACCCAAGAGACCCAGTACTTC. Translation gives CASTLAEGTQETQYF.

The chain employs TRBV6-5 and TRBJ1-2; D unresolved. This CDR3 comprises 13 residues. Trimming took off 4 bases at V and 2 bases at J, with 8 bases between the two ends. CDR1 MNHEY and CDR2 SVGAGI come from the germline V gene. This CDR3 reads CASSSAGNYGYTF. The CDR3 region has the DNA TGTGCCAGCAGTTCAGCGGGAAACTATGGCTACACCTTC.

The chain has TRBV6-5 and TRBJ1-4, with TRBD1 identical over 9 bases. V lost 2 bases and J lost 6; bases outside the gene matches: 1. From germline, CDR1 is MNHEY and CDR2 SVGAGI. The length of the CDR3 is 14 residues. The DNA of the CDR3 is TGTGCCAGCAGTTACGACAGGGGGTATGAAAAACTGTTTTTT. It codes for CASSYDRGYEKLFF.

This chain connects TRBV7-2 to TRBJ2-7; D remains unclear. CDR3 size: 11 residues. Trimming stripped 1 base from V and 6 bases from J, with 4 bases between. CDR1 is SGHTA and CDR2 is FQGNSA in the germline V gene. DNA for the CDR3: TGTGCCAGCAGCTTAGGGCTCGAGCAGTACTTC. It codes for CASSLGLEQYF.

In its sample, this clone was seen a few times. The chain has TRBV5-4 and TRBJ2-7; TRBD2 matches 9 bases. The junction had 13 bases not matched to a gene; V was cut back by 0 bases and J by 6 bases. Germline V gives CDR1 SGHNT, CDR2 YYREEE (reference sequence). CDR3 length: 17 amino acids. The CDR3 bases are TGTGCCAGCAGCTTGGCCCTTGGGCGGGAGGGCCGAGGCGAGCAGTACTTC. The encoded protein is CASSLALGREGRGEQYF.

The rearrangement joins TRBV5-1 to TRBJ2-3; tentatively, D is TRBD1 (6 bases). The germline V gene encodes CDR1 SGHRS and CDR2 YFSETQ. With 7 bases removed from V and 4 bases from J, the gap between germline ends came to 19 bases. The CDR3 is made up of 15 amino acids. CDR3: CASRDQGFDSDTQYF. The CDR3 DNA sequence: TGCGCCAGCCGGGATCAGGGGTTCGACTCAGATACGCAGTATTTT. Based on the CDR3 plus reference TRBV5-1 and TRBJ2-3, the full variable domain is KAGVTQTPRYLIKTRGQQVTLSCSPISGHRSVSWYQQTPGQGLQFLFEYFSETQRNKGNFPGRFSGRQFSNSRSEMNVSTLELGDSALYLCASRDQGFDSDTQYFGPGTRLTVL.

The CDR3 nucleotides are TGTGCCAGCAGCCCGGACAGTTTCGGCGAAGCTTTCTTT. Amino acid sequence: CASSPDSFGEAFF. V usage is TRBV7-3 and J usage is TRBJ1-1; perhaps TRBD1 as D (6 bases). The CDR3 contains 13 residues. Germline CDR1 is SGHTA and CDR2 is FQGTGA. Trimming took off 5 bases at V and 8 bases at J, with 15 bases between the two ends. Full variable domain (rest looked up from reference TRBV7-3 and TRBJ1-1): GAGVSQTPSNKVTEKGKYVELRCDPISGHTALYWYRQSLGQGPEFLIYFQGTGAADDSGLPNDRFFAVRPEGSVSTLKIQRTERGDSAVYLCASSPDSFGEAFFGQGTRLTVV.

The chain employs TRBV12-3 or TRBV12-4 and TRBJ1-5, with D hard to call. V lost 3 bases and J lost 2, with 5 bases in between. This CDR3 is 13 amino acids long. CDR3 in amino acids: CASSFFGNQPQHF. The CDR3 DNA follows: TGTGCCAGCAGTTTCTTCGGCAATCAGCCCCAGCATTTT.

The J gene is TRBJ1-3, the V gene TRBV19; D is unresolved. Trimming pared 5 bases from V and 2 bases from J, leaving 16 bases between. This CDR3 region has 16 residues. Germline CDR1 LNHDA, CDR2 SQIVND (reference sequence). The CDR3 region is CASSPTGIMAGNTIYF. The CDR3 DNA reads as TGTGCCAGTAGTCCTACCGGGATAATGGCTGGAAACACCATATATTTT.

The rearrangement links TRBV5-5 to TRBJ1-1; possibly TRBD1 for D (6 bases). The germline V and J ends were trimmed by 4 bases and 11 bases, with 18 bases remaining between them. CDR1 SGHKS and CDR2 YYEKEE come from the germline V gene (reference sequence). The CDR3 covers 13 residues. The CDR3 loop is CASSILGGADAFF. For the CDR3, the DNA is TGTGCCAGCAGCATACTCGGGGGGGCGGATGCTTTCTTT.